This T cell receptor (beta chain) was sequenced during a study of monozygotic twins with inflammatory bowel disease. Study-wide results and caveats: IBD patients carried less diverse TCRbeta repertoires (inverse Simpson) than healthy co-twins.

TCRdb re-called the 5' RACE reads, yielding one record per CDR3 amino acid sequence without DNA. There are some 210,000 distinct CDR3 sequences in the sample, with 1.5% to 2% held by the top ten. On this clonotype itself: Its antigen is unidentified.

The germline CDR1 and CDR2 sequences are SGHNT and YYREEE (reference sequence). The CDR3 extends over 14 amino acids. Sequenced: blood. This chain links TRBV5-4 with TRBJ2-5; TCRdb returns TRBD2, unconfirmable since there is no DNA. This clonotype was obtained from a human donor with ulcerative colitis or Crohn's disease, or a healthy co-twin of an affected twin (not recorded which). The CDR3 loop is CASTQGARSETQYF.